The text below deals with one T cell receptor (beta chain). Antigen: not known. This sample stems from a study of cytomegalovirus exposure and HLA in healthy donors. Study background: According to later analysis, the same platform produced the approximately 120 validation and several hundred first-cohort repertoires.

CDR3 length equals 14 residues. V dropped 9 bases and J dropped 2 bases, with 17 bases sitting between them. Germline CDR1 MNHEY, CDR2 SVGAGI. Study-level points and caveats: Most TCR sequences were seen very rarely across donors, but some public TCRs occurred in many. The listing of 150 to 200 TCR beta chains classed them as cytomegalovirus-associated. High sensitivity and specificity were reportedly achieved when the classifier diagnosed cytomegalovirus status.

This table comes from immunoSEQ multiplex PCR, and its TCRdb copy is limited to in-frame clones, with some not included. Counted here are 200,000 to 300,000 clones, around 91% occurring once; the ten biggest clones make up roughly 3%. V is TRBV6-5 and J is TRBJ2-7; D is possibly TRBD2 (5 bases). What was sequenced was PBMCs. The clonotype originates from a woman aged 25 to 39 in good health and CMV-seronegative. The DNA of the CDR3 is TGTGCCAGTTCAAACCGGGGAGAAACCTACGAGCAGTACTTC. It is translated as CASSNRGETYEQYF.